This T cell receptor (beta chain) was observed in a study of shared clonotypes between healthy human individuals. Only Caucasian adults living in Nashville, Tennessee made up the donor group. Looked up from germline, CDR1 is MDHEN and CDR2 is SYDVKM. The CDR3 extends over 14 amino acids. V was cut by 9 bases and J by 1 base, with 12 bases left in between. Comments on this clone: The target antigen is unknown.

Assay execution proceeded at the deep level. The data were produced by immunoSEQ multiplex PCR, yet TCRdb's version contains in-frame clones alone and is incomplete. The sample records around 1,000,000 clones, approximately 80% being singletons. Study outcomes and limitations: Non-shared clonotypes had lower generation probabilities than those shared by all four donors. Larger estimated richness was generally recorded for naive subsets relative to memory subsets.

The chain recombines TRBV28 with TRBJ2-2; D is unclear. The material sequenced was memory CD4+ T cells from PBMCs. Specified subset: CD45RA-negative fraction. The TCR was taken from a man between 18 and 29 years old in good health. Some clones in this sample may be carry-over from other donors' samples. CDR3 nucleotides: TGTGCCAGTACTCCCCCCCAGAACACCGGGGAGCTGTTTTTT. Protein: CASTPPQNTGELFF.